These 22 T cell receptor beta chains came from one sample sequenced in a study of blood T cell repertoires in COVID-19 (dated by TCRdb to the early 2020s). Library preparation was by the immunoSEQ multiplex PCR assay. TCRdb mirrors the immuneACCESS table, restricted to in-frame sequences. Some clones are absent from its copies; in checked studies, under half trace to an unresolved V gene, and the reason for the others is unknown. The sample data list roughly 160,000 clones, and roughly 78% of these were observed just once. The top ten hold around 8.1% of the sample. Input material: peripheral blood. These receptor sequences come from a woman between 55 and 75 years old with COVID-19, enrolled during active disease.

This chain connects TRBV15 to TRBJ1-4; possibly TRBD1 for D (5 bases). The ends were cut back, 1 base at V and 3 bases at J, with 12 bases in the middle. This CDR3 comprises 16 residues. In germline, CDR1 is LNHNV, CDR2 YYDKDF (reference sequence). The DNA of the CDR3 is TGTGCCACCAGCAGAGGAGCCAGGGTATCTAATGAAAAACTGTTTTTT. Protein product: CATSRGARVSNEKLFF.

The V call is TRBV7-9, the J call TRBJ2-5; the D gene is possibly TRBD2 (5 bases). The CDR3 sequence is 14 residues long. Trimming shortened V by 0 bases and J by 5 bases, and 10 bases separated the two germline ends. The germline CDR1 and CDR2 sequences are SEHNR and FQNEAQ (reference sequence). The DNA for the CDR3 is TGTGCCAGCAGCTTAGCGAGGGATGGGGAGACCCAGTACTTC. Translating it yields CASSLARDGETQYF.

The rearrangement links TRBV11-2 to TRBJ1-1; D call uncertain. The germline gives CDR1 SGHAT, CDR2 FQNNGV. V lost 0 bases and J 10 bases, leaving 15 bases between the germline ends. The CDR3 has 14 residues. Here the CDR3 reads CASSLDRTELGAFF. In nucleotides, the CDR3 is TGTGCCAGCAGCTTAGATCGTACGGAGCTGGGAGCTTTCTTT.

As to this clone: The sample holds other DNA sequences that translate to the same CDR3. The chain carries TRBV28 and TRBJ2-5; TRBD2 aligns across 12 bases. Trimming cost V 6 bases and J 4 bases; bases outside gene matches: 3. The germline gives CDR1 MDHEN, CDR2 SYDVKM. The CDR3 is 14 residues long. In DNA form, the CDR3 reads TGTGCCAGCAGAAAGGGACTAGCGGGAGAGACCCAGTACTTC. Its translation is CASRKGLAGETQYF.

For this clone: The DNA is omitted, as the CDR3 cannot be located on it reliably, and the CDR3 follows TCRdb's listing. The chain links TRBV12-2 to TRBJ2-7; TRBD2 is the table's D call, not checked against the DNA. TRBV12-2 is a recognized pseudogene. The CDR3 comprises 16 residues, both ends counted. Here the CDR3 reads CASRLVVGRGNYEQYV.

The DNA for the CDR3 is TGTGCCAGCAGCTTAGCGCGGGAGCAGTACTTC. It translates to CASSLAREQYF. The rearrangement joins TRBV7-9 to TRBJ2-7, with unresolved D. The germline V gene encodes CDR1 SEHNR and CDR2 FQNEAQ (reference sequence). Deletions cut 0 bases from V and 7 bases from J, with 4 bases between. CDR3 length: 11 amino acids. The complete variable domain, with remaining parts taken from reference TRBV7-9 and TRBJ2-7, reads DTGVSQNPRHKITKRGQNVTFRCDPISEHNRLYWYRQTLGQGPEFLTYFQNEAQLEKSRLLSDRFSAERPKGSFSTLEIQRTEQGDSAMYLCASSLAREQYFGPGTRLTVT.

V and J are TRBV2 and TRBJ1-5; a possible D gene is TRBD1 (6 bases). The V end was cut by 7 bases, the J end by 1 base, with 11 bases between. Germline CDR1 is SNHLY and CDR2 is FYNNEI. The CDR3 covers 14 residues. The CDR3 here is CASTWGQSNQPQHF. The DNA for the CDR3 is TGTGCCAGCACATGGGGGCAAAGCAATCAGCCCCAGCATTTT. Combining the CDR3 with reference TRBV2 and TRBJ1-5 gives the whole variable domain EPEVTQTPSHQVTQMGQEVILRCVPISNHLYFYWYRQILGQKVEFLVSFYNNEISEKSEIFDDQFSVERPDGSNFTLKIRSTKLEDSAMYFCASTWGQSNQPQHFGDGTRLSIL.

The chain combines TRBV3-1 (or the pseudogene TRBV3-2) with TRBJ2-1; 11 bases line up with TRBD2. The CDR3 runs 17 residues. Trimming removed 4 bases from V and 5 bases from J; junction bases left unmatched: 10. The germline V gene has CDR1 LGHDT and CDR2 YNNKEL (reference sequence). DNA of the CDR3: TGTGCCAGCAGCCTCCCACCGGGACTAGCGGCAAACAATGAGCAGTTCTTC. It yields the protein CASSLPPGLAANNEQFF.

The rearrangement links TRBV11-3 to TRBJ2-3, with a tentative D call TRBD1 (6 bases). The ends were cut back, 4 bases at V and 0 bases at J, with 14 bases in the middle. This CDR3 comprises 16 residues. Per germline, CDR1 SGHNT and CDR2 YENEEA. CDR3 in amino acids: CASSSPTGSSTDTQYF. The CDR3 DNA is TGTGCCAGCAGCTCCCCGACAGGCTCTAGCACAGATACGCAGTATTTT.

This sequence joins TRBV11-2 and TRBJ1-1; D possibly corresponds to TRBD1 (6 bases). Germline V gene lookup returns CDR1 SGHAT and CDR2 FQNNGV. V dropped 4 bases and J dropped 4 bases, with 16 bases sitting between them. This CDR3 region has 15 residues. CDR3: CASSWLTGSTTEAFF. The CDR3 DNA sequence: TGTGCCAGCAGCTGGTTGACAGGCTCCACCACTGAAGCTTTCTTT.

This chain uses TRBV11-2 with TRBJ1-1; tentatively, D is TRBD1 (5 bases). Germline-derived CDR1 and CDR2 are SGHAT and FQNNGV. Trimming removed 3 bases at V and 4 bases at J, with 12 bases between. The CDR3 is made up of 14 amino acids. The CDR3 is CASSLQSGGTEAFF. The CDR3 DNA is TGTGCCAGCAGCTTGCAATCGGGGGGCACTGAAGCTTTCTTT.

The chain is built from TRBV30 and TRBJ1-3, with 7 bases fitting TRBD1. There are 16 residues in the CDR3. Germline V lookup: CDR1 GTSNPN, CDR2 SVGIG (reference sequence). The junction had 9 bases not matched to a gene; V was cut back by 0 bases and J by 4 bases. CDR3 amino acids: CAWSVKGDRDGNTIYF. The CDR3 nucleotides read TGTGCCTGGAGTGTGAAGGGGGACAGAGACGGAAACACCATATATTTT.

This clone was counted a single time. The J gene is TRBJ1-2, the V gene TRBV6-5; tentatively, D is TRBD1 (6 bases). The germline V gene encodes CDR1 MNHEY and CDR2 SVGAGI. Trimming removed 2 bases at V and 2 bases at J, with 6 bases between. The CDR3 loop spans 13 amino acids. The CDR3 DNA reads as TGTGCCAGCAGTTACGGACAGAACTATGGCTACACCTTC. Its translation: CASSYGQNYGYTF.

This clone showed up just a few times. This chain connects TRBV28 to TRBJ2-2, with D possibly being TRBD2 (5 bases). Germline lookup yields CDR1 MDHEN and CDR2 SYDVKM. The CDR3 covers 15 residues. V was trimmed by 7 bases and J by 4 bases, leaving 16 bases between them. CDR3 in amino acids: CASTPGFVRTGELFF. The CDR3 coding sequence is TGTGCCAGCACCCCGGGGTTCGTGCGCACCGGGGAGCTGTTTTTT. The variable domain in full, completed from reference TRBV28 and TRBJ2-2, reads DVKVTQSSRYLVKRTGEKVFLECVQDMDHENMFWYRQDPGLGLRLIYFSYDVKMKEKGDIPEGYSVSREKKERFSLILESASTNQTSMYLCASTPGFVRTGELFFGEGSRLTVL.

The J gene is TRBJ1-4, the V gene TRBV5-8; 7 bases fit TRBD1. Germline-derived CDR1 and CDR2 are SGHTS and YDEGEE. There are 13 residues in the CDR3. The ends lost 4 bases at V and 5 bases at J; junction bases unmatched: 2. CDR3 sequence (DNA): TGTGCCAGCAGCCGGACAGGAAATGAAAAACTGTTTTTT. It specifies CASSRTGNEKLFF.

The chain joins TRBV27 to TRBJ2-7; 7 bases match TRBD2. The CDR3 sequence is 14 residues long. Germline CDR1 MNHEY, CDR2 SMNVEV (reference sequence). The J segment lost 0 bases and the V segment lost 5 bases, leaving 4 bases of the junction unmatched. The CDR3 loop is CASSTTSASYEQYF. The CDR3, as DNA: TGTGCCAGCAGTACCACTAGCGCCTCCTACGAGCAGTACTTC.

The rearrangement links TRBV6-2 or TRBV6-3 to TRBJ1-6, with 8 bases identical to TRBD1. Looked up from germline, CDR1 is MNHEY and CDR2 is SVGEGT. This CDR3 region has 16 residues. J lost 10 bases, V lost 2 bases, and 10 bases had no gene match. The CDR3 sequence: CASSYGTGRLGSPLHF. For the CDR3, the DNA is TGTGCCAGCAGTTACGGGACAGGTCGACTAGGATCACCCCTCCACTTT.

The rearrangement joins TRBV7-3 to TRBJ2-3; TRBD1 might be the D (6 bases). The CDR3 consists of 14 residues. CDR1 is SGHTA and CDR2 is FQGTGA in the germline V gene. Trimming left V 5 bases short and J 6 bases short, with 15 bases between. The CDR3: CASSEQGSLDTQYF. CDR3 DNA sequence: TGTGCCAGCAGCGAACAGGGATCCCTCGATACGCAGTATTTT.

This clone came up once. The chain is built from TRBV10-2 and TRBJ2-5, with 11 bases fitting TRBD2. Germline-derived CDR1 and CDR2 are WSHSY and SAAADI. The CDR3 is 15 residues long. V gave up 7 bases and J gave up 5 bases; unmatched junction bases: 9. The CDR3: CASTPLAGGIETQYF. The CDR3 nucleotides are TGCGCCAGCACCCCCCTAGCGGGAGGAATCGAGACCCAGTACTTC.

V usage is TRBV4-1 and J usage is TRBJ1-2, with D tentatively TRBD1 (5 bases). The CDR3 totals 13 residues. Germline V gene sequence: CDR1 MGHRA, CDR2 YSYEKL. Trimming removed 2 bases from V and 6 bases from J, with 10 bases in between. CDR3 sequence (DNA): TGCGCCAGCAGCCAACCAGGGTCGGATGGCTACACCTTC. Protein: CASSQPGSDGYTF.

The chain is built from TRBV3-1 (or the pseudogene TRBV3-2) and TRBJ2-5, with TRBD1 matching over 8 bases. J gave up 7 bases and V 5 bases, and 0 bases lay outside the gene matches. From germline, CDR1 is LGHDT and CDR2 YNNKEL (reference sequence). The CDR3 consists of 11 residues. CDR3 in amino acids: CASSGQGTQYF. CDR3 nucleotides: TGTGCCAGCAGCGGACAGGGGACCCAGTACTTC.

In regard to this clone: Other nucleotide sequences in the sample specify the same CDR3. V and J are TRBV9 and TRBJ1-6; D may be TRBD1 (5 bases). Between the trimmed V and J ends, which lost 2 bases and 10 bases, there was a span of 10 bases. From germline, CDR1 is SGDLS and CDR2 YYNGEE. The CDR3 totals 13 residues. For the CDR3, the DNA is TGTGCCAGCAGCGTCGGGGGAGGATCACCCCTCCACTTT. Its translation is CASSVGGGSPLHF. Full variable domain (outside the CDR3, taken from reference TRBV9 and TRBJ1-6): DSGVTQTPKHLITATGQRVTLRCSPRSGDLSVYWYQQSLDQGLQFLIQYYNGEERAKGNILERFSAQQFPDLHSELNLSSLELGDSALYFCASSVGGGSPLHFGNGTRLTVT.